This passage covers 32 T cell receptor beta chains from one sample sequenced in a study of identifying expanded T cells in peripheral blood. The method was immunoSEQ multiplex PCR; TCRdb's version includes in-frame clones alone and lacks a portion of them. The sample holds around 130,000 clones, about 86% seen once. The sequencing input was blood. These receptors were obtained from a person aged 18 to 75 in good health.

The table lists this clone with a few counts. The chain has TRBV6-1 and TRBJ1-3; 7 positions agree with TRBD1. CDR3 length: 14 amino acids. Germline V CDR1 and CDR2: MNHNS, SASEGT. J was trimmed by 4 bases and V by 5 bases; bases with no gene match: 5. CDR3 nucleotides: TGTGCCAGCAGTCCGACAGGGACGGGAAACACCATATATTTT. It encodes CASSPTGTGNTIYF.

The CDR3 sequence: CASSLIQGIQETQYF. DNA for the CDR3: TGTGCCAGCAGCTTAATACAGGGAATCCAAGAGACCCAGTACTTC. The rearrangement links TRBV7-7 to TRBJ2-5; TRBD1 might be the D (6 bases). V lost 2 bases and J lost 1, with 11 bases in between. The CDR3 loop spans 15 amino acids. Germline V gives CDR1 SSHAT, CDR2 FNYEAQ (reference sequence).

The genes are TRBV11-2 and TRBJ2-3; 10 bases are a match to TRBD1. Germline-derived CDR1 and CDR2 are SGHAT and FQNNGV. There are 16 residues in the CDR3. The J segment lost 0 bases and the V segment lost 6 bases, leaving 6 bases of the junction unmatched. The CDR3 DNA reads TGTGCCAGCAGACGACCGGGACAGGGGAGCACAGATACGCAGTATTTT. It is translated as CASRRPGQGSTDTQYF. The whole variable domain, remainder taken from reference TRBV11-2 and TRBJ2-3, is EAGVAQSPRYKIIEKRQSVAFWCNPISGHATLYWYQQILGQGPKLLIQFQNNGVVDDSQLPKDRFSAERLKGVDSTLKIQPAKLEDSAVYLCASRRPGQGSTDTQYFGPGTRLTVL.

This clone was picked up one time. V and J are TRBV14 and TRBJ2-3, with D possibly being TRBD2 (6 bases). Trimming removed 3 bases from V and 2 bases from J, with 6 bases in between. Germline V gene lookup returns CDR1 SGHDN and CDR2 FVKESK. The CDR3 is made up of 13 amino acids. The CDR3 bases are TGTGCCAGCAGCCAGGGACTCACAGATACGCAGTATTTT. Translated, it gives CASSQGLTDTQYF.

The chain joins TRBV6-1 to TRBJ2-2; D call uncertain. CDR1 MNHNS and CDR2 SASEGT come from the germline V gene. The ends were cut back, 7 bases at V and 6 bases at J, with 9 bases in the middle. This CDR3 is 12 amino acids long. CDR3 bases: TGTGCCAGCATTAGGACGGCCGGGGAGCTGTTTTTT. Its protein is CASIRTAGELFF.

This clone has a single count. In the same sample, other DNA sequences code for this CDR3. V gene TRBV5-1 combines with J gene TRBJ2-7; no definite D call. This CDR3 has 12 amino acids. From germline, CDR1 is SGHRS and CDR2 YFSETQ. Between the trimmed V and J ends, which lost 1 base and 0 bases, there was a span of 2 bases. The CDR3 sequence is CASSLSSYEQYF. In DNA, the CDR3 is TGCGCCAGCAGCTTGAGCTCCTACGAGCAGTACTTC.

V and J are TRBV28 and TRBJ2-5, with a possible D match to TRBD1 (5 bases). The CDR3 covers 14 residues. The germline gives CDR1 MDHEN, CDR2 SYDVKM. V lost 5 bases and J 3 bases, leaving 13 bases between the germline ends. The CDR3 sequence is CASSQHGQEETQYF. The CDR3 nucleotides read TGTGCCAGCAGTCAACACGGACAAGAAGAGACCCAGTACTTC.

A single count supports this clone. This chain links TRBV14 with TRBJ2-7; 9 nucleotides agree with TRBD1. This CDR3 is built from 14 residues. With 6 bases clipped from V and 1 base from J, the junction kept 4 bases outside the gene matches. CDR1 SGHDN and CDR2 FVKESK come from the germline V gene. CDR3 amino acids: CASRRQGGSYEQYF. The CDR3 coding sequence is TGTGCCAGCAGGAGACAGGGGGGGTCCTACGAGCAGTACTTC.

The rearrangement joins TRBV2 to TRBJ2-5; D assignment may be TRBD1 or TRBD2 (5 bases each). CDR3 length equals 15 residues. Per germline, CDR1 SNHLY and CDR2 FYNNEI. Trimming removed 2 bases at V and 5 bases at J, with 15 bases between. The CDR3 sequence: CASSEMGQQRETQYF. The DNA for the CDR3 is TGTGCCAGCAGTGAAATGGGGCAGCAGCGGGAGACCCAGTACTTC.

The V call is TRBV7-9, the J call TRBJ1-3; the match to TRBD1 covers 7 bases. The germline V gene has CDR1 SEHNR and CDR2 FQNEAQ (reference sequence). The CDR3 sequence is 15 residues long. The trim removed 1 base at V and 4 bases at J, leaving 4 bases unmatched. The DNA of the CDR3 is TGTGCCAGCAGCTTAGGGGACAGAGGAGGAAACACCATATATTTT. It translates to CASSLGDRGGNTIYF.

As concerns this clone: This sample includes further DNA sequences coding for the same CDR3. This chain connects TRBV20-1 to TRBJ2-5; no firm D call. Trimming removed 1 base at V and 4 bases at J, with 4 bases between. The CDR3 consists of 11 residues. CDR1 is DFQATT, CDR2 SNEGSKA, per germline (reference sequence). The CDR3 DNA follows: TGCAGTGCTAGAGTCCGAGAGACCCAGTACTTC. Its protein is CSARVRETQYF.

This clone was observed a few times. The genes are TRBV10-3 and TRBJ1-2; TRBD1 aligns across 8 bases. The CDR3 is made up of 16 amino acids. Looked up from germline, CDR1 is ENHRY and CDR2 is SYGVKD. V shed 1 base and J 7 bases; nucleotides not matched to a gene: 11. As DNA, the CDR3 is TGTGCCATCAGTGAGTTGCAACCGGACAGGGTGTTTGGCTACACCTTC. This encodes CAISELQPDRVFGYTF.

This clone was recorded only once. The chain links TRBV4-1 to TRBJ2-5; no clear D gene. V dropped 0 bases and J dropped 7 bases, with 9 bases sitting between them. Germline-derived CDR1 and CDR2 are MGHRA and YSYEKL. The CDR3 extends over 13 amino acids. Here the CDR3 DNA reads TGCGCCAGCAGCCAAGAGGAGATGGGGACCCAGTACTTC. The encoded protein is CASSQEEMGTQYF.

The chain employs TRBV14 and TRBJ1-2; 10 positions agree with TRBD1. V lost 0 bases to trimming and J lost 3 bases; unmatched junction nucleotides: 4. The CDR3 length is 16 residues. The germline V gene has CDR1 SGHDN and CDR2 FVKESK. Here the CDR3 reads CASSQDETGGHYGYTF. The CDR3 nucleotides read TGTGCCAGCAGCCAAGATGAGACAGGGGGCCACTATGGCTACACCTTC.

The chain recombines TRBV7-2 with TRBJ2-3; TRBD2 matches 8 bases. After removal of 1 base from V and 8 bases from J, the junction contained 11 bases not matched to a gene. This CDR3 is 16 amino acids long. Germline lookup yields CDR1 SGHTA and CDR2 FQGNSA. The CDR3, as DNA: TGTGCCAGCAGCTTAGGGATCGGGGGGGCCTTAGGTACGCAGTATTTT. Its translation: CASSLGIGGALGTQYF.

The CDR3 region has the DNA TGTGCCAGCAGTTTTCCTCGAGGAGATCAGCCCCAGCATTTT. Residues: CASSFPRGDQPQHF. The V and J genes are TRBV28 and TRBJ1-5; D is uncertain. The CDR3 runs to 14 residues. In germline, CDR1 is MDHEN, CDR2 SYDVKM. Deletions cut 3 bases from V and 5 bases from J, with 11 bases between.

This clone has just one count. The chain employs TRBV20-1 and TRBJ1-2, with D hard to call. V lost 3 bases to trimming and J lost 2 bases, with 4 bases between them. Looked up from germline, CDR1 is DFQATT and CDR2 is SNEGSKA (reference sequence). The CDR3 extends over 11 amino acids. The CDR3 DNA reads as TGCAGTGCTAGTGAGAACTATGGCTACACCTTC. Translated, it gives CSASENYGYTF.

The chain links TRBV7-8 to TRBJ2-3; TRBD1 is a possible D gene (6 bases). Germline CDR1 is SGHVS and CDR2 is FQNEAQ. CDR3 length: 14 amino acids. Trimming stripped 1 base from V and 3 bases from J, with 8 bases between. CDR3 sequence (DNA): TGTGCCAGCAGCTTAGTGGACAGTACAGATACGCAGTATTTT. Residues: CASSLVDSTDTQYF.

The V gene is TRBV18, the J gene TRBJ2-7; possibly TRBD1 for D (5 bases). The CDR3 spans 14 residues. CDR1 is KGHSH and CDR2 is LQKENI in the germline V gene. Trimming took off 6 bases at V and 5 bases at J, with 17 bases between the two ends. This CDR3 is CASSNQAQGHEQYF. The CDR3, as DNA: TGTGCCAGCTCTAATCAAGCCCAGGGCCACGAGCAGTACTTC.

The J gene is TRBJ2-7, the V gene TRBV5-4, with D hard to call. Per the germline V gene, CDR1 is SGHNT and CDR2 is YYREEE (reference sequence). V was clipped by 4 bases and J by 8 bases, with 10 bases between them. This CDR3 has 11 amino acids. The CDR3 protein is CASSPDGKQYF. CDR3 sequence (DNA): TGTGCCAGCAGCCCCGATGGGAAGCAGTACTTC.

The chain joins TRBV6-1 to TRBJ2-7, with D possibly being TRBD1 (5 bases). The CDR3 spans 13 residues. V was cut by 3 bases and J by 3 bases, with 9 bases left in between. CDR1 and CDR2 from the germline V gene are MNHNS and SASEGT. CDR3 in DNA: TGTGCCAGCAGTGAGACCAGGGACTACGAGCAGTACTTC. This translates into CASSETRDYEQYF.

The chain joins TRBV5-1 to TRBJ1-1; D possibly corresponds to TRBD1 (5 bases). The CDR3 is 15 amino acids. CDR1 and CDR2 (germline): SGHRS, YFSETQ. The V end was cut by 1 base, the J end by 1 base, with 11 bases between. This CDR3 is CASSLTWRGNTEAFF. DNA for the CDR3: TGCGCCAGCAGCTTGACATGGAGGGGGAACACTGAAGCTTTCTTT. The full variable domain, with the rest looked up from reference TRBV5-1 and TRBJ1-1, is KAGVTQTPRYLIKTRGQQVTLSCSPISGHRSVSWYQQTPGQGLQFLFEYFSETQRNKGNFPGRFSGRQFSNSRSEMNVSTLELGDSALYLCASSLTWRGNTEAFFGQGTRLTVV.

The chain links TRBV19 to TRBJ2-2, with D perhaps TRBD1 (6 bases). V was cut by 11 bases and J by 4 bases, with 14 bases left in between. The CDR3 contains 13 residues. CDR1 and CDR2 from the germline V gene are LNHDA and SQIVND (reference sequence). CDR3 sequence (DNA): TGTGCCGGGAAACACAGGGCCACCGGGGAGCTGTTTTTT. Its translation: CAGKHRATGELFF.

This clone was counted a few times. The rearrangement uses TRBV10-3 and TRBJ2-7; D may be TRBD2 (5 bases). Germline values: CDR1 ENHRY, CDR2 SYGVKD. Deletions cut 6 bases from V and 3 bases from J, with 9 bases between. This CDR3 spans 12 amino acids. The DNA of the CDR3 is TGTGCCATCAGATCCGGGGTCTACGAGCAGTACTTC. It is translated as CAIRSGVYEQYF.

The CDR3 DNA follows: TGCGCCAGCAGCTTGGCCCCGGGACTAGCGGCTTCCCTTAGCTCCTACAATGAGCAGTTCTTC. Translating it yields CASSLAPGLAASLSSYNEQFF. The V call is TRBV5-1, the J call TRBJ2-1; 11 nucleotides agree with TRBD2. Germline loops: CDR1 SGHRS, CDR2 YFSETQ. V dropped 0 bases and J dropped 0; count of bases not matched to a gene: 14. The CDR3 is made up of 21 amino acids.

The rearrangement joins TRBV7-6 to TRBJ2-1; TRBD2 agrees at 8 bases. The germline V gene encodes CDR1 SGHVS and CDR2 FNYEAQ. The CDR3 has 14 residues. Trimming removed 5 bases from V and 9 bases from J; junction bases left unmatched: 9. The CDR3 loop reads CASSRSGGQGEQFF. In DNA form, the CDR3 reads TGTGCCAGCAGCCGGAGCGGGGGCCAGGGTGAGCAGTTCTTC.

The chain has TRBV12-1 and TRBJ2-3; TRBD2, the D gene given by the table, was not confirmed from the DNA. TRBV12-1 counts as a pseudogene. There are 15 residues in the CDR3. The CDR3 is CASSFGGRRTDTQYF. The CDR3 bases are TGTGCCAGCAGCTTTGGTGGGAGGAGGACAGATACGCAGTATTTT.

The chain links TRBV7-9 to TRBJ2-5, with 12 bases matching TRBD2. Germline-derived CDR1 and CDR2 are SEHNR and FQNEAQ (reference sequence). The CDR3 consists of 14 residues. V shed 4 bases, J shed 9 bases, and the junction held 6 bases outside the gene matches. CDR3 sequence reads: CASSSRTSGVSQYF. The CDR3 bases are TGTGCCAGCAGCTCCCGGACTAGCGGGGTCTCCCAGTACTTC. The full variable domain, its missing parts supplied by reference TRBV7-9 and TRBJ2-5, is DTGVSQNPRHKITKRGQNVTFRCDPISEHNRLYWYRQTLGQGPEFLTYFQNEAQLEKSRLLSDRFSAERPKGSFSTLEIQRTEQGDSAMYLCASSSRTSGVSQYFGPGTRLLVL.

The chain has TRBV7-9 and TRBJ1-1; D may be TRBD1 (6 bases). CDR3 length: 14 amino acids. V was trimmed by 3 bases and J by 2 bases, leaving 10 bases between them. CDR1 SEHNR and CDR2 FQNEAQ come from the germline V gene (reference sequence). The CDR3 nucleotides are TGTGCCAGCAGCTTTACAGGGTCCAACACTGAAGCTTTCTTT. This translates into CASSFTGSNTEAFF. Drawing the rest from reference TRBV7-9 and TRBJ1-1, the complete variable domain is DTGVSQNPRHKITKRGQNVTFRCDPISEHNRLYWYRQTLGQGPEFLTYFQNEAQLEKSRLLSDRFSAERPKGSFSTLEIQRTEQGDSAMYLCASSFTGSNTEAFFGQGTRLTVV.

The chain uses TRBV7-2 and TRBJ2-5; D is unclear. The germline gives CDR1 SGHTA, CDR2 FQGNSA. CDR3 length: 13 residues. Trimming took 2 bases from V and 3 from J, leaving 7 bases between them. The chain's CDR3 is CASSLTRKETQYF. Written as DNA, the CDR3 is TGTGCCAGCAGCTTAACTCGGAAAGAGACCCAGTACTTC.

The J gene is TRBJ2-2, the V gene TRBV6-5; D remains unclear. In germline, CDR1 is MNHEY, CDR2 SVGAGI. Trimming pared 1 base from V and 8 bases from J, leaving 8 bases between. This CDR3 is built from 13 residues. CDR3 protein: CASSYFPFGELFF. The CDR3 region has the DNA TGTGCCAGCAGTTACTTCCCCTTTGGGGAGCTGTTTTTT.

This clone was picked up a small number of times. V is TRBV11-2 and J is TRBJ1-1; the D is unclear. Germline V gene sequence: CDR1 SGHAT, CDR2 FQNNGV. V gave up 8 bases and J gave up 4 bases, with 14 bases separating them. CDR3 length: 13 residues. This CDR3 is CASLQNVGTEAFF. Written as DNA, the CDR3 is TGTGCCAGCCTGCAAAATGTGGGCACTGAAGCTTTCTTT.